This T cell receptor (beta chain) was profiled in a study of OX40 agonist ivuxolimab in advanced cancers. Study background: At 0.01 to 10 mg/kg, ivuxolimab was administered intravenously to patients every 2 weeks. Among those enrolled, mean age was approximately 62 years (range about 23 to 90) and 70% to 85% were male.

The method was immunoSEQ multiplex PCR; TCRdb's version includes in-frame clones alone and lacks a portion of them. This table has nearly 50,000 clones, around 90% appearing once. This CDR3 spans 14 amino acids. Trimming cost V 4 bases and J 5 bases; bases outside gene matches: 8. CDR1 is MNHEY, CDR2 SMNVEV, per germline (reference sequence). This TCR was recovered from an adult with an advanced solid tumor such as melanoma, head and neck, liver or kidney cancer. The source material was CD4+ or CD8+ T cells sorted from blood, sampled in a trial of the OX40 agonist ivuxolimab. The rearrangement joins TRBV27 to TRBJ2-7, with TRBD1 identical over 7 bases. The CDR3 is CASSSLTGVNEQYF. As DNA, the CDR3 is TGTGCCAGCAGTTCACTAACAGGGGTTAACGAGCAGTACTTC.